The clone carrying this T cell receptor beta chain came up many times. The data were taken from a study of T-cell reconstitution after alpha-beta-depleted transplantation in children. Preparing the TCRbeta library involved the use of unique molecular identifiers. TCRdb reprocessed the PCR reads with MiXCR, giving one entry per CDR3 protein. The repertoire includes around 680,000 distinct CDR3 sequences, 16% of them detected once, and approximately 1% sits in the top ten. This CDR3 contains 12 residues. Trimming removed 4 bases from V and 12 bases from J, with 13 bases in between. The chain is built from TRBV12-3 or TRBV12-4 and TRBJ2-1; D is unresolved. The source of this sequence is a human donor who donated a stem cell graft to a child with acute myeloid leukemia. The specimen comprised PBMCs from the stem cell graft donor, sampled from the stem cell graft. Here the CDR3 DNA reads TGTGCCAGCAGTTCCGCCCATCTAGGGCAGTTCTTC. Its protein product is CASSSAHLGQFF.